Listed here are 3 T cell receptor beta chains from one sample, sequenced in a study. TCRdb reprocessed the RT-PCR reads via MiXCR and lists one record per CDR3 protein. The profile covers approximately 720,000 distinct CDR3 sequences, with around 14% appearing a single time and just over 3.5% taken by the ten largest. Material for sequencing was memory CD4+ T cells from blood. Receptors originate from a female donor in good health, serving as a healthy control.

This clonotype has more than one count but fewer than ten. The rearrangement joins TRBV11-2 to TRBJ2-4, with 7 nucleotides matching TRBD1. The CDR3 runs 18 residues. CDR1 is SGHAT, CDR2 FQNNGV, per germline. V shed 0 bases and J 9 bases; nucleotides not matched to a gene: 17. The CDR3 here is CASSLDASAGGFESIQYF. Here the CDR3 DNA reads TGTGCCAGCAGCTTAGACGCTTCGGCAGGGGGTTTTGAAAGCATTCAGTACTTC.

This clonotype was detected ten times or more. The gene calls are TRBV4-2 and TRBJ1-1; unclear D gene. This CDR3 has 12 residues. Trimming took off 3 bases at V and 7 bases at J, with 9 bases between the two ends. Germline CDR1 reads LGHNA; CDR2 reads YNFKEQ. CDR3 loop: CASSQGLLEAFF. CDR3 DNA sequence: TGTGCCAGCAGCCAGGGCCTCCTTGAAGCTTTCTTT.

CDR3 residues: CASSQVYGTGYGYTF. The CDR3 DNA follows: TGCGCCAGCAGCCAAGTATATGGGACAGGGTATGGCTACACCTTC. The chain has TRBV4-3 and TRBJ1-2; 9 nucleotides agree with TRBD1. Trimming at V came to 1 base and at J to 5 bases, leaving 5 bases not matched to a gene. The CDR3 extends over 15 amino acids. Germline lookup yields CDR1 LGHNA and CDR2 YSLEER.